This entry is about one T cell receptor (beta chain). These data originate in a study of blood T cell repertoires in COVID-19. The CDR3 contains 16 residues. The germline V and J ends were trimmed by 2 bases and 5 bases, with 15 bases remaining between them. The germline V gene encodes CDR1 MNHEY and CDR2 SVGAGI. In the authors' methods: Researchers report that nucleated cell counts were estimated from reference gene primer amplification. TCRdb keeps only in-frame clones here, not all; method: immunoSEQ multiplex PCR. V, J and clone size are those of that table, while D and trimming were read from the DNA. The profile shows under 200,000 clones, about 85% of them singletons.

The sequence derives from a man in his sixties with active or convalescent COVID-19. Source material: peripheral blood. The rearrangement joins TRBV6-5 to TRBJ1-4; D is perhaps TRBD1 (5 bases). CDR3 DNA: TGTGCCAGCAGTTACACGACGCAGGGCCTAAATGAAAAACTGTTTTTT. Its protein is CASSYTTQGLNEKLFF.